Listed below are T cell receptor beta chains from one sample, sequenced in a study of OX40 agonist ivuxolimab in advanced cancers. Data came from immunoSEQ multiplex PCR; TCRdb stores just in-frame clones and leaves some out. The table records about 60,000 clones, 85% to 90% of them present only once. The sequencing used CD4+ or CD8+ T cells sorted from blood, collected in a trial of the OX40 agonist ivuxolimab. The receptors were sampled from an adult with an advanced solid tumor such as melanoma, head and neck, liver or kidney cancer. Each CDR3 is given with its conserved first and last residue. D genes are given only for firm matches.

v_gene	d_gene	j_gene	CDR3aa	CDR3nt
TRBV2	-	TRBJ2-7	CASSDRRILSYEQYF	TGTGCCAGCAGTGACCGACGGATACTCTCCTACGAGCAGTACTTC
TRBV11-2	-	TRBJ1-4	CASSYQTEGGEKLFF	TGTGCCAGCAGCTATCAGACGGAAGGGGGTGAAAAACTGTTTTTT
TRBV28	-	TRBJ2-1	CASILGRGYNEQFF	TGTGCCAGCATCCTTGGTAGGGGATACAATGAGCAGTTCTTC
TRBV6-5	-	TRBJ1-3	CASRTGGSGNTIYF	TGTGCCAGCAGAACCGGAGGGTCTGGAAACACCATATATTTT
TRBV10-3	-	TRBJ2-2	CAISPAGGAAANTGELFF	TGTGCCATCAGCCCCGCCGGAGGGGCGGCCGCGAACACCGGGGAGCTGTTTTTT
TRBV7-2	TRBD1	TRBJ1-1	CASSTQTGSTEAFF	TGTGCCAGCAGCACCCAGACAGGGTCCACTGAAGCTTTCTTT
TRBV28	-	TRBJ1-5	CASSHRRGFNQPQHF	TGTGCCAGCAGTCACCGACGGGGCTTTAATCAGCCCCAGCATTTT
TRBV5-4	TRBD2	TRBJ2-2	CASSKGLAGTGELFF	TGTGCCAGCAGCAAGGGACTAGCGGGAACCGGGGAGCTGTTTTTT
TRBV4-2	-	TRBJ1-2	CASSQTETGLMGYTF	TGTGCCAGCAGCCAAACTGAGACGGGTTTGATGGGCTACACCTTC
TRBV11-2	-	TRBJ1-2	CASSPSTRHLNYGYTF	TGTGCCAGCAGCCCCTCAACACGCCACTTGAACTATGGCTACACCTTC
TRBV28	TRBD1	TRBJ1-1	CASRDRGRTEAFF	TGTGCCAGCAGGGACAGGGGGCGTACTGAAGCTTTCTTT
TRBV7-2	TRBD2	TRBJ2-5	CASSSRAGDSETQYF	TGTGCCAGCAGCTCTAGGGCGGGAGATTCTGAGACCCAGTACTTC
TRBV5-1	-	TRBJ1-1	CASSLEGSEAFF	TGCGCCAGCAGCTTGGAAGGGTCTGAAGCTTTCTTT
TRBV4-1	-	TRBJ2-4	CASSQDFPGVGNIQYF	TGCGCCAGCAGCCAAGATTTCCCGGGAGTGGGAAACATTCAGTACTTC
TRBV5-5	-	TRBJ1-6	CASSLATGRSNSPLHF	TGTGCCAGCAGCTTGGCGACCGGACGGAGCAATTCACCCCTCCACTTT
TRBV29-1	-	TRBJ1-4	CSAGEGTNEKLFF	TGCAGCGCCGGAGAGGGGACTAATGAAAAACTGTTTTTT
TRBV19	TRBD2	TRBJ2-3	CASSIGLASSTDTQYF	TGTGCCAGTAGTATAGGACTAGCTAGTAGTACAGATACGCAGTATTTT